The next 4 T cell receptor beta chains were all read from a single sample in a study of T cell responses to AZD1222 COVID-19 vaccine. Data came from immunoSEQ multiplex PCR; TCRdb stores just in-frame clones and leaves some out. The data hold some 84,000 clones, with 88% observed a single time. Here the sequenced sample was peripheral blood, taken on day 0 of AZD1222 vaccination. The receptors were sampled from an adult in good health.

The chain couples TRBV2 to TRBJ2-1; 9 bases are shared with TRBD2. The CDR3 is made up of 15 amino acids. The V gene end was trimmed by 6 bases and the J gene end by 7 bases; junction bases not matched to a gene: 10. Germline CDR1 SNHLY, CDR2 FYNNEI. CDR3 residues: CASRDLSGRKNEQFF. The CDR3 DNA reads as TGTGCCAGCAGGGACTTGAGCGGGAGGAAGAATGAGCAGTTCTTC.

J is TRBJ2-5 and V is TRBV6-5; no firm D call. Per the germline V gene, CDR1 is MNHEY and CDR2 is SVGAGI. Deletions cut 6 bases from V and 7 bases from J, with 18 bases between. This CDR3 has 14 amino acids. The CDR3 reads CASSPDGPPWTQYF. The CDR3 coding sequence is TGTGCCAGCAGCCCCGACGGGCCGCCATGGACCCAGTACTTC.

V and J are TRBV5-1 and TRBJ2-3; D uncertain. Germline lookup yields CDR1 SGHRS and CDR2 YFSETQ. V was trimmed by 3 bases and J by 2 bases, leaving 4 bases between them. This CDR3 has 12 amino acids. CDR3 loop: CASSYSTDTQYF. CDR3 bases: TGCGCCAGCAGCTACTCCACAGATACGCAGTATTTT.

V and J are TRBV6-1 and TRBJ1-6; D perhaps matches TRBD1 (6 bases). Germline V gene sequence: CDR1 MNHNS, CDR2 SASEGT. The CDR3 length is 15 residues. With 2 bases removed from V and 7 bases from J, the gap between germline ends came to 12 bases. CDR3 amino acids: CASSEKGGSNSPLHF. CDR3 coding DNA: TGTGCCAGCAGTGAAAAAGGGGGGTCGAATTCACCCCTCCACTTT.